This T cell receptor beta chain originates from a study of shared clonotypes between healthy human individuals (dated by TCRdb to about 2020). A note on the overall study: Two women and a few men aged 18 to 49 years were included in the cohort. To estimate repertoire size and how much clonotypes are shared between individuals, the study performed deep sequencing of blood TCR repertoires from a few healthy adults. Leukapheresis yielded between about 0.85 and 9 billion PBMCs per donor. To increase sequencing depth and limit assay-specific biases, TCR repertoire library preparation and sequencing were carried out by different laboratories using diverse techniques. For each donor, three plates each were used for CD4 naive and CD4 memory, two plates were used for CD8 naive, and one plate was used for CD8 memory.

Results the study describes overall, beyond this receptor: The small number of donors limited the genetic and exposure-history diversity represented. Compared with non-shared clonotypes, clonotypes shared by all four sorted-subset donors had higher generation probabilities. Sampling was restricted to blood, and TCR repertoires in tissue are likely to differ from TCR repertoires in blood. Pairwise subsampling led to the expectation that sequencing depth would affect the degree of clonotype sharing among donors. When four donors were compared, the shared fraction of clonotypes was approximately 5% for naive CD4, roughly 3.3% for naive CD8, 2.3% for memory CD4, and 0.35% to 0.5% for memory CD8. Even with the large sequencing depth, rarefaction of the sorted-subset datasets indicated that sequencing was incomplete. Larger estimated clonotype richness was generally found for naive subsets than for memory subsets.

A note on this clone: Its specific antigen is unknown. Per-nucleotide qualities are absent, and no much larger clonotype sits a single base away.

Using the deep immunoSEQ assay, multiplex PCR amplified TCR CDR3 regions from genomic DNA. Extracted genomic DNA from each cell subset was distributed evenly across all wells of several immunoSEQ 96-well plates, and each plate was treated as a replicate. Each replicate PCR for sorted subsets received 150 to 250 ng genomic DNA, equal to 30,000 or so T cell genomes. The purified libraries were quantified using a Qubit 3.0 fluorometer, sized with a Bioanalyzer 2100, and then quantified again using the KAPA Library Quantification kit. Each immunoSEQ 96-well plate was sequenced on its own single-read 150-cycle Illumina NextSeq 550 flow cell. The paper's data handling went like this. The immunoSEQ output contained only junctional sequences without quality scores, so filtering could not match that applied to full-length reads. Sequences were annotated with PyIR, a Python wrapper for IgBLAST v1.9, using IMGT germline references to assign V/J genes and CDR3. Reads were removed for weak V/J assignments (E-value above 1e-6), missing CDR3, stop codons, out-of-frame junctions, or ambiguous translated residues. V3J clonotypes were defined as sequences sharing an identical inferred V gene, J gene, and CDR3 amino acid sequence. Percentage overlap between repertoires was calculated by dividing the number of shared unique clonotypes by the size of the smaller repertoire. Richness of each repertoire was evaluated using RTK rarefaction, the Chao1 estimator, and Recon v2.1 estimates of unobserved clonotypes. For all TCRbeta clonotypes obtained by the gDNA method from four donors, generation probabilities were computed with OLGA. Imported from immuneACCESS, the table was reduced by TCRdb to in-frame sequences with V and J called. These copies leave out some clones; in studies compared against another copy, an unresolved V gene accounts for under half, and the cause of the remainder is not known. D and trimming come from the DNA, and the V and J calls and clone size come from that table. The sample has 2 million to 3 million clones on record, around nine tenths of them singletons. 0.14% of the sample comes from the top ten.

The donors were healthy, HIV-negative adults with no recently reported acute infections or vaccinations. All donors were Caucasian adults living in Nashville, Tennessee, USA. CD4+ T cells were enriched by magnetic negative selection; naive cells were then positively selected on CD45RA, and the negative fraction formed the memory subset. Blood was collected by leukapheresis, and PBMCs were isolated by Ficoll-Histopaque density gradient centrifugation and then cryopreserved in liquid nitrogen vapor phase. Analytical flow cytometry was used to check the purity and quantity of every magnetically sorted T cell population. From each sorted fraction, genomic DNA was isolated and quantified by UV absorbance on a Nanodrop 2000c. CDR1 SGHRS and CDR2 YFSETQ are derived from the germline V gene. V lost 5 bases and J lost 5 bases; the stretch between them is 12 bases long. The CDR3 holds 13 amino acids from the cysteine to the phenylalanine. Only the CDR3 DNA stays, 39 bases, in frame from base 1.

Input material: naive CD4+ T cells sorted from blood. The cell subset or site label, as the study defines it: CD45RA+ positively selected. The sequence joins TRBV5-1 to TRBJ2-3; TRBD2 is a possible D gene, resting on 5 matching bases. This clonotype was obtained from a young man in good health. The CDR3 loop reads CASRSWGEDTQYF. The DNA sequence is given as TGCGCCAGCAGATCCTGGGGAGAAGATACGCAGTATTTT.